This TCR beta chain was obtained from a study of Tregs in tolerant kidney transplant recipients. The study, taken as a whole, reports: Few patients were studied, so findings need validation in larger groups.

V lost 1 base and J lost 10; bases outside the gene matches: 5. This CDR3 spans 15 amino acids. CDR1 is SGHTA and CDR2 is FQGNSA in the germline V gene. Details on this clone: Its specificity is not known. The sample holds other DNA sequences that translate to the same CDR3.

The assay was immunoSEQ multiplex PCR, and TCRdb's table has in-frame clones only and misses some. The table shows roughly 99,000 clones, with more than 85% occurring only once. The chain uses TRBV7-2 and TRBJ1-6, with 9 bases aligning to TRBD1. This receptor was taken from a human donor who received a combined kidney and bone marrow transplant. The material was CD4+ T cells from blood, obtained before the transplant. The CDR3 DNA is TGTGCCAGCAGCTTAGTGACAGGGGGATTCTCACCCCTCCACTTT. Translated: CASSLVTGGFSPLHF. Drawing the rest from reference TRBV7-2 and TRBJ1-6, the complete variable domain is GAGVSQSPSNKVTEKGKDVELRCDPISGHTALYWYRQSLGQGLEFLIYFQGNSAPDKSGLPSDRFSAERTGGSVSTLTIQRTQQEDSAVYLCASSLVTGGFSPLHFGNGTRLTVT.